The clone carrying this TCR beta chain has a single count. This entry belongs to a study of T-cell memory formation after mild COVID-19. TCRdb analysed the 5' RACE reads with MiXCR anew, one entry per CDR3 protein. This table holds some 82,000 distinct CDR3 sequences, roughly 13% found once. Trimming took 4 bases from V and 6 from J, leaving 13 bases between them. From germline, CDR1 is LGHDT and CDR2 YNNKEL (reference sequence). This CDR3 has 13 residues. J is TRBJ2-7 and V is TRBV3-1; no firm D call. The sequence was collected from a man in his late teens or twenties who had mild COVID-19 (a few samples of this study predate the infection). Cell type and time point are not known. Sequencing was carried out using PBMCs or a T cell subset sorted from them (not recorded which). CDR3 DNA: TGTGCCAGCAGCCCTACCTTGTTGCGCGAGCAGTACGTC. This encodes CASSPTLLREQYV.